A single sample gave rise to the 3 T cell receptor beta chains below, sequenced in a study of glioma-infiltrating T cells after dendritic cell vaccination. Produced via immunoSEQ multiplex PCR; TCRdb's table is partial and in-frame only. Of some 100,000 clones listed, more than 75% are singletons. The specimen comprised blood, sampled before dendritic cell vaccination. The receptor source for this set is a human donor with glioblastoma.

The chain recombines TRBV4-1 with TRBJ1-1; D unresolved. V shed 3 bases and J shed 1 base, with 12 bases lying between them. Germline CDR1 MGHRA, CDR2 YSYEKL. CDR3 length: 15 residues. CDR3 residues: CASSHPTGRNTEAFF. The CDR3 DNA sequence: TGCGCCAGCAGCCACCCGACGGGGAGGAACACTGAAGCTTTCTTT.

The rearrangement joins TRBV9 to TRBJ1-2; TRBD1 matches at 9 bases. This CDR3 comprises 16 residues. V lost 4 bases to trimming and J lost 8 bases; unmatched junction nucleotides: 15. Germline lookup yields CDR1 SGDLS and CDR2 YYNGEE. CDR3 region: CASSSQFGTGLRGYTF. The CDR3 region has the DNA TGTGCCAGCAGCTCACAATTCGGGACAGGGCTCCGCGGCTACACCTTC.

The chain couples TRBV10-3 to TRBJ1-6; the D is unclear. CDR3 length: 12 residues. Germline CDR1 ENHRY, CDR2 SYGVKD. V was cut by 6 bases and J by 5 bases, with 5 bases left in between. DNA for the CDR3: TGTGCCATCAGCCGGGATAATTCACCCCTCCACTTT. It is translated as CAISRDNSPLHF.